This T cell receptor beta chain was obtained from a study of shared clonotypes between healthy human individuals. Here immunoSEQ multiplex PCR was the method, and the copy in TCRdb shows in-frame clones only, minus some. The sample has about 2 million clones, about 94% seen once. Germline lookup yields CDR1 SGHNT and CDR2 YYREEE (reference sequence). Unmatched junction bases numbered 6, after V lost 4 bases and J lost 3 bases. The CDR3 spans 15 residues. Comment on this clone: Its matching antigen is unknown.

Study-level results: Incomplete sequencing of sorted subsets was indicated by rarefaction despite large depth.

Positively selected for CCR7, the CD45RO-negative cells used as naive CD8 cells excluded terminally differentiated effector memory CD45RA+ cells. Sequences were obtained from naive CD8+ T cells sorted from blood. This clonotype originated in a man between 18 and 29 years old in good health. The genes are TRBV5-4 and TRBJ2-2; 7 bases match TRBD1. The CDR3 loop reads CASSESQGDTGELFF. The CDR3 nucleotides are TGTGCCAGCAGCGAATCTCAGGGGGACACCGGGGAGCTGTTTTTT.